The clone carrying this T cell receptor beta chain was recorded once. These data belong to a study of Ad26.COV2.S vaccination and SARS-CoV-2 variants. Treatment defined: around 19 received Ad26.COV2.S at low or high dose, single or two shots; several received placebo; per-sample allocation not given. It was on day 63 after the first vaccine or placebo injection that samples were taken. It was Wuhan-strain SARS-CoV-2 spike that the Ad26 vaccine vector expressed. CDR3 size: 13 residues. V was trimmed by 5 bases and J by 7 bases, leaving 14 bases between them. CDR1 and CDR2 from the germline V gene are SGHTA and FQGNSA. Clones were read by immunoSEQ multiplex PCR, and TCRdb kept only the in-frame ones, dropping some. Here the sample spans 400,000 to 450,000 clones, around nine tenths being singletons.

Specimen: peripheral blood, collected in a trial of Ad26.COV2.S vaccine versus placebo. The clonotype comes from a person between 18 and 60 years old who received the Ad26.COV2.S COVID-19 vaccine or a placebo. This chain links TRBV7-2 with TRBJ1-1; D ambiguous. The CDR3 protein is CASSPRWGSEAFF. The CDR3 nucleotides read TGTGCCAGCAGCCCGCGATGGGGTAGTGAAGCTTTCTTT.